This T cell receptor beta chain was sequenced in a study of cytomegalovirus exposure and HLA in healthy donors. Study information: A prior analysis found 117 million unique TCR beta sequences from about 179 million T cells. There were just under 400 genotyped donors. Of these, 75% to 85% fell in the genetic ancestry cluster associated with self-reported Caucasian donors.

The V segment lost 0 bases and the J segment 4 bases; nucleotides outside the gene matches: 1. Per the germline V gene, CDR1 is SGDLS and CDR2 is YYNGEE. CDR3 length: 15 residues. The study ran its PCR with 60 Vbeta and 13 Jbeta primers. Clones were read by immunoSEQ multiplex PCR, and TCRdb kept only the in-frame ones, dropping some. The top ten clones hold approximately 6.5% of a sample with about 150,000 clones, 50% to 75% of them seen once. This TCR came from an older woman in good health and CMV-seropositive. J is TRBJ2-5 and V is TRBV9; 12 nucleotides align to TRBD1. Sequencing input: PBMCs. CDR3 sequence (DNA): TGTGCCAGCAGCGTAGGGGACAGGGGGCGAGAGACCCAGTACTTC. Amino acid sequence: CASSVGDRGRETQYF.